This record looks at one T cell receptor beta chain sequence and its context. The data were produced by immunoSEQ multiplex PCR, yet TCRdb's version contains in-frame clones alone and is incomplete. In the table there are 25,000 to 35,000 clones, 89% of which are singletons. CDR1 is SGHAT, CDR2 FQNNGV, per germline. Germline trimming cut 1 base from V and 9 bases from J; bases unmatched to any gene: 19. The CDR3 runs 19 residues. The sample originates from a study of blood T cell repertoires in COVID-19. Turning to the study itself: COVID-19 samples collected from the United States, Italy and Spain covered acute and convalescent phases. Nucleic acid was either cDNA or gDNA, and it came from T cells, B-cell-depleted T cells, or PBMCs.

The sequence was collected from a human donor with acute or convalescent COVID-19. The donor label of this sample is uncertain. The chain carries TRBV11-2 and TRBJ2-1; TRBD2 aligns across 9 bases. The specimen was peripheral blood. In DNA, the CDR3 is TGTGCCAGCAGCTTAGTCGCGTTCCCGCGGGCTAGCGGGGCCGGTGAGCAGTTCTTC. Protein: CASSLVAFPRASGAGEQFF.